A single T cell receptor beta chain is shown here with its context. Sequencing was performed with immunoSEQ multiplex PCR; in TCRdb, only in-frame clones are kept and a portion is missing. The sample gives about 49,000 clones, around 91% of which show up once; approximately 4.9% is in the top ten. This entry comes from a study of T cell changes during pregnancy in multiple sclerosis. The CDR3 totals 15 residues. The germline V gene has CDR1 SGDLS and CDR2 YYNGEE. The junction had 5 bases not matched to a gene; V was cut back by 2 bases and J by 3 bases. The gene calls are TRBV9 and TRBJ2-7; TRBD1 matches at 10 bases. Specimen: peripheral blood, collected after pregnancy. This clonotype originated in a female donor in good health, enrolled as a control in a pregnancy study. As DNA, the CDR3 is TGTGCCAGCAGCGTGGCCGGGACAGGGGTCTACGAGCAGTACTTC. Amino acids: CASSVAGTGVYEQYF.